What follows are 20 T cell receptor beta chains derived from one specimen sequenced in a study of blood T cell repertoires in COVID-19. Libraries were prepared by immunoSEQ multiplex PCR; TCRdb keeps only in-frame clonotypes and omits some of them. The sample lists 50,000 or so clones, 80% to 90% occurring once. The material sequenced was peripheral blood. The receptor set was obtained from a man in his forties or fifties with active COVID-19.

The chain employs TRBV5-5 and TRBJ2-6, with 7 bases identical to TRBD2. This CDR3 spans 15 amino acids. Germline CDR1 and CDR2: SGHKS and YYEKEE (reference sequence). V was clipped by 3 bases and J by 2 bases; unmatched bases: 2. CDR3 amino acids: CASSYGGAGANVLTF. The CDR3 coding sequence is TGTGCCAGCAGCTATGGGGGGGCTGGGGCCAACGTCCTGACTTTC.

This chain uses TRBV5-1 with TRBJ2-5, with a weak D call TRBD1 (6 bases). Between the trimmed V and J ends, which lost 0 bases and 2 bases, there was a span of 11 bases. Per germline, CDR1 SGHRS and CDR2 YFSETQ. The CDR3 consists of 15 residues. The CDR3 DNA reads TGCGCCAGCAGCTTGGCAGGGGACCGGCAAGAGACCCAGTACTTC. This sequence encodes CASSLAGDRQETQYF.

The rearrangement links TRBV27 to TRBJ1-2, with a weak D call TRBD1 (6 bases). The CDR3 is 17 amino acids. The germline gives CDR1 MNHEY, CDR2 SMNVEV (reference sequence). V was pared by 0 bases and J by 5 bases, with 19 bases between. The CDR3 bases are TGTGCCAGCAGTTTATCGATGGCAGGGGAAGAAGGATATGGCTACACCTTC. This codes for CASSLSMAGEEGYGYTF.

The chain uses TRBV2 and TRBJ1-1; D unresolved. CDR1 and CDR2 from the germline V gene are SNHLY and FYNNEI. The CDR3 runs to 11 residues. The V gene lost 0 bases and the J gene lost 10 bases, with 6 bases spanning the gap. The CDR3 here is CASSEARGAFF. The CDR3 DNA reads TGTGCCAGCAGTGAAGCGAGAGGAGCTTTCTTT.

The CDR3 DNA reads TGTGCCAGCAGCTTTGAGGGAGCGAACATTCAGTACTTC. Its protein is CASSFEGANIQYF. The chain links TRBV5-8 to TRBJ2-4; weak D call: TRBD2 (5 bases). Germline CDR1 SGHTS, CDR2 YDEGEE. Trimming left V 2 bases short and J 7 bases short, with 10 bases between. This CDR3 region has 13 residues.

V and J are TRBV3-1 (or the pseudogene TRBV3-2) and TRBJ2-7; D is perhaps TRBD1 (6 bases). Looked up from germline, CDR1 is LGHDT and CDR2 is YNNKEL (reference sequence). With 2 bases removed from V and 1 base from J, the gap between germline ends came to 18 bases. The length of the CDR3 is 17 residues. The CDR3 nucleotides read TGTGCCAGCAGCCAAACCGGCATGGGGGCGCAATCCTACGAGCAGTACTTC. This encodes CASSQTGMGAQSYEQYF.

The genes are TRBV5-1 and TRBJ1-6, with TRBD1 matching over 7 bases. CDR3 size: 16 residues. V lost 1 base to trimming and J lost 10 bases; unmatched junction nucleotides: 11. CDR1 and CDR2 (germline): SGHRS, YFSETQ. In DNA form, the CDR3 reads TGCGCCAGCAGCTTGACCTTGACAGGGAATGGATCACCCCTCCACTTT. It specifies CASSLTLTGNGSPLHF. Filled out from reference TRBV5-1 and TRBJ1-6, the complete variable domain reads KAGVTQTPRYLIKTRGQQVTLSCSPISGHRSVSWYQQTPGQGLQFLFEYFSETQRNKGNFPGRFSGRQFSNSRSEMNVSTLELGDSALYLCASSLTLTGNGSPLHFGNGTRLTVT.

The table lists this clone with a few counts. The chain couples TRBV6-5 to TRBJ1-5; 8 bases map to TRBD1. The CDR3 totals 13 residues. The V and J ends lost 6 bases and 10 bases, in that order; junction bases with no gene match: 8. CDR1 and CDR2 from the germline V gene are MNHEY and SVGAGI. CDR3 in amino acids: CASRTGAGLPQHF. CDR3 coding DNA: TGTGCCAGCAGGACAGGGGCCGGATTACCCCAGCATTTT.

The chain combines TRBV20-1 with TRBJ2-1, with D possibly being TRBD2 (5 bases). This CDR3 has 11 residues. Germline V gives CDR1 DFQATT, CDR2 SNEGSKA (reference sequence). V shed 6 bases and J shed 10 bases, with 13 bases lying between them. As DNA, the CDR3 is TGCAGTGCGCACGGACTCGGGGAGCAGTTCTTC. This sequence encodes CSAHGLGEQFF.

The chain has TRBV6-1 and TRBJ1-4, with D maybe TRBD1 (6 bases). Trimming pared 2 bases from V and 7 bases from J, leaving 14 bases between. This CDR3 region has 15 residues. The germline V gene has CDR1 MNHNS and CDR2 SASEGT. The CDR3, as DNA: TGTGCCAGCAGTGAATTCGGGCCCAGGGGTGAAAAACTGTTTTTT. It specifies CASSEFGPRGEKLFF.

The J gene is TRBJ2-1, the V gene TRBV2; D gene ambiguous. Trimming cost V 4 bases and J 6 bases, with 7 bases left between them. There are 12 residues in the CDR3. In germline, CDR1 is SNHLY, CDR2 FYNNEI. The CDR3 DNA follows: TGTGCCAGCAGTGGCGGAGTCAATGAGCAGTTCTTC. It translates to CASSGGVNEQFF.

In this sample, this clone turned up many times. The sample carries other DNA sequences with the same CDR3. This chain joins TRBV5-1 and TRBJ1-1; D may be TRBD1 (6 bases). V gave up 4 bases and J gave up 3 bases, with 13 bases separating them. The length of the CDR3 is 14 residues. Germline V gene sequence: CDR1 SGHRS, CDR2 YFSETQ. The CDR3 protein is CASSPWTADTEAFF. The CDR3 DNA reads TGCGCCAGCAGCCCGTGGACAGCCGACACTGAAGCTTTCTTT.

V and J are TRBV5-4 and TRBJ1-2; D is uncertain. Germline V gives CDR1 SGHNT, CDR2 YYREEE (reference sequence). Trimming stripped 3 bases from V and 3 bases from J, with 12 bases between. The CDR3 is 14 amino acids. The CDR3 DNA follows: TGTGCCAGCAGCTCCCGGGCGGACTACTATGGCTACACCTTC. It codes for CASSSRADYYGYTF. Full variable domain (rest looked up from reference TRBV5-4 and TRBJ1-2): ETGVTQSPTHLIKTRGQQVTLRCSSQSGHNTVSWYQQALGQGPQFIFQYYREEENGRGNFPPRFSGLQFPNYSSELNVNALELDDSALYLCASSSRADYYGYTFGSGTRLTVV.

The chain uses TRBV10-3 and TRBJ2-1; 12 nucleotides line up with TRBD2. The CDR3 is made up of 14 amino acids. Looked up from germline, CDR1 is ENHRY and CDR2 is SYGVKD. V gave up 4 bases and J gave up 8 bases; unmatched junction bases: 3. This CDR3 is CAISGLAGVDEQFF. CDR3 nucleotide sequence: TGTGCCATCAGTGGACTAGCGGGAGTGGATGAGCAGTTCTTC.

The chain is built from TRBV19 and TRBJ1-2; D might be TRBD1 (6 bases). The CDR3 runs to 15 residues. Germline V CDR1 and CDR2: LNHDA, SQIVND (reference sequence). V was cut by 7 bases and J by 2 bases, with 17 bases left in between. CDR3 bases: TGTGCCAGTACCCGAACAGGGTATGGAAACTATGGCTACACCTTC. Protein: CASTRTGYGNYGYTF.

CDR3: CASGLVIGRVGQPQHF. The CDR3 nucleotides are TGTGCTAGTGGTTTGGTAATCGGCCGGGTAGGTCAGCCCCAGCATTTT. The chain combines TRBV12-5 with TRBJ1-5; D uncertain. The V end lost 0 bases, the J end lost 6 bases, and 15 bases lay between the germline ends. Germline-derived CDR1 and CDR2 are LGHNT and FRNRAP. The CDR3 length is 16 residues.

This clone has just one count. The chain combines TRBV3-1 (or the pseudogene TRBV3-2) with TRBJ1-6; maybe TRBD1 (6 bases). Germline loops: CDR1 LGHDT, CDR2 YNNKEL (reference sequence). The CDR3 extends over 15 amino acids. The germline V and J ends were trimmed by 5 bases and 0 bases, with 8 bases remaining between them. The CDR3 is CASSLGGSYNSPLHF. In DNA form, the CDR3 reads TGTGCCAGCAGCTTAGGGGGCTCCTATAATTCACCCCTCCACTTT.

The J gene is TRBJ2-3, the V gene TRBV4-2; 11 bases align to TRBD2. This CDR3 is 21 amino acids long. CDR1 is LGHNA, CDR2 YNFKEQ, per germline. Germline trimming cut 4 bases from V and 3 bases from J; bases unmatched to any gene: 21. The chain's CDR3 is CASSPNLMVVAGGPITDTQYF. Written as DNA, the CDR3 is TGTGCCAGCAGCCCCAACCTTATGGTGGTAGCGGGAGGGCCGATAACAGATACGCAGTATTTT.

The chain carries TRBV3-1 (or the pseudogene TRBV3-2) and TRBJ2-2; 8 nucleotides agree with TRBD2. CDR1 is LGHDT, CDR2 YNNKEL, per germline (reference sequence). The CDR3 consists of 16 residues. V was pared by 6 bases and J by 4 bases, with 10 bases of the junction left unmatched. CDR3 in DNA: TGTGCCAGCAGTAGGCGGGGGGCCTCGAGCACCGGGGAGCTGTTTTTT. This translates into CASSRRGASSTGELFF.

The chain carries TRBV9 and TRBJ2-5; possible D gene TRBD1, 6 bases. V was clipped by 3 bases and J by 5 bases, with 14 bases between them. Germline assignment: CDR1 SGDLS and CDR2 YYNGEE. This CDR3 has 14 residues. The CDR3 is CASSGQVTGETQYF. In DNA, the CDR3 is TGTGCCAGCAGCGGACAGGTAACGGGGGAGACCCAGTACTTC.